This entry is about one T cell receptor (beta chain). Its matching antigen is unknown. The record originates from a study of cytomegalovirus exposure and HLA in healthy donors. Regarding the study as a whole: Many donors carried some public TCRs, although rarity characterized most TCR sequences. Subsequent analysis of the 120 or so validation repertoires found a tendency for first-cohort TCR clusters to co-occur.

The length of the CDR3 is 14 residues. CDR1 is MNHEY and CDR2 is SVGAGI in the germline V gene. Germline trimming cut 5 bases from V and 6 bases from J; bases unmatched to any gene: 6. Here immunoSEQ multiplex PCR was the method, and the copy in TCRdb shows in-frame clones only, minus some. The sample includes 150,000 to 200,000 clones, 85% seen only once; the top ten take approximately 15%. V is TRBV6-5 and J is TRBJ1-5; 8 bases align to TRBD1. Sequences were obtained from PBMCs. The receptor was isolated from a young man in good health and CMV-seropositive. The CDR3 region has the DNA TGTGCCAGCAGTAAAACAGGGGGAGGTCAGCCCCAGCATTTT. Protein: CASSKTGGGQPQHF.